What follows is one TCR beta chain and its context. Its antigen is unidentified. The data were obtained in a study of PD-1 blockade in classical Hodgkin lymphoma. Generated by immunoSEQ multiplex PCR, the TCRdb table keeps only in-frame clones and is missing some. Of about 97,000 clones listed, more than 85% are singletons. Patients all relapsed after autologous stem cell transplantation, and there was variation in brentuximab vedotin exposure. Study-wide results and limits: While CD8+ TCR diversity did not rise significantly by C4D1, CD4+ TCR diversity did. Lower baseline TCR diversity marked trial partial responders and progressors. Newly diagnosed patients reportedly trailed healthy donors in baseline TCR diversity.

The germline CDR1 and CDR2 sequences are SGHTA and FQGTGA. The CDR3 length is 15 residues. V dropped 0 bases and J dropped 2 bases, with 10 bases sitting between them. The rearrangement links TRBV7-3 to TRBJ1-2; D is uncertain. The receptor was isolated from a human donor with classical Hodgkin lymphoma. This specimen consisted of peripheral blood mononuclear cells (PBMCs), obtained before the second cycle of nivolumab. CDR3 residues: CASSLTGEPNYGYTF. CDR3 DNA sequence: TGTGCCAGCAGCTTAACTGGGGAGCCCAACTATGGCTACACCTTC.